This TCR beta chain was sequenced for a study of vaccination effects on CD4 cells after COVID-19. This clone was seen once. The antigen remains unidentified. This table comes from immunoSEQ multiplex PCR, and its TCRdb copy is limited to in-frame clones, with some not included. The sample consists of about 41,000 clones, more than 60% of them appearing once. The CDR3 length is 13 residues. The V gene's germline CDR1 is MNHEY and CDR2 SMNVEV (reference sequence). Trimming removed 0 bases at V and 5 bases at J, with 7 bases between. Before any sequencing was done, the ViraFEST assay used viral peptide pools to expand antigen-specific CD4+ T cells. It was after around eleven days of culture that CD4+ T cells were isolated. The healthy vaccine recipients, who had no prior SARS-CoV-2 infection, showed negative nucleocapsid antibodies. Cultures used 2 million or so PBMC per well, 7.5 to 10 IU/ml IL-2 and around 9.8 ug/ml peptides. Half of the medium was exchanged for IL-2 medium on both days 3 and 7.

This chain links TRBV27 with TRBJ1-2, with D possibly being TRBD1 (5 bases). The sequence was obtained from a human donor who received a COVID-19 vaccine. The starting material was CD4+ T cells from PBMCs cultured with HCoV-OC43 spike peptides, obtained before COVID-19 vaccination. Noted subset: HCoV-OC43 spike overlapping peptide pool stimulation. The CDR3 DNA is TGTGCCAGCAGTTTATCAGGGACTTATGGCTACACCTTC. Its protein is CASSLSGTYGYTF.